These 27 T cell receptor beta chains share one sample of origin, sequenced in a study of long-term antiretroviral therapy in people with HIV. Version v3.0 of the immunoSEQ assay was performed at survey level. Assay: immunoSEQ multiplex PCR; the TCRdb copy retains only in-frame clones and omits some. The data hold 20,000 to 25,000 clones, with around 83% observed a single time. The sequencing used unsorted PBMCs, collected 1.9 years after starting antiretroviral therapy. These receptors all come from a woman in her thirties with HIV.

The CDR3 spells CASGDSGRGGRETQYF. The CDR3 DNA reads TGTGCCAGCGGAGATAGTGGACGGGGGGGCAGGGAGACCCAGTACTTC. J is TRBJ2-5 and V is TRBV2, with 8 bases matching TRBD2. Trimming took 8 bases from V and 5 from J; bases not matched to a gene: 16. This CDR3 is 16 amino acids long. Germline CDR1 SNHLY, CDR2 FYNNEI.

V is TRBV6-5 and J is TRBJ2-7, with unresolved D. The V end lost 0 bases, the J end lost 2 bases, and 11 bases lay between the germline ends. The V gene's germline CDR1 is MNHEY and CDR2 SVGAGI. The CDR3 spans 15 residues. The CDR3 sequence is CASSYSSGGAYEQYV. Written as DNA, the CDR3 is TGTGCCAGCAGTTACTCGTCCGGCGGAGCCTACGAGCAGTACGTC.

This chain uses TRBV7-2 with TRBJ1-5; 7 bases agree with TRBD1. The CDR3 has 15 amino acids. CDR1 SGHTA and CDR2 FQGNSA come from the germline V gene. Trimming cost V 4 bases and J 4 bases; bases outside gene matches: 7. The CDR3 spells CASSSRQGPNQPQHF. Here the CDR3 DNA reads TGTGCCAGCAGCTCACGACAGGGACCAAATCAGCCCCAGCATTTT. The full variable domain, rest sourced from reference TRBV7-2 and TRBJ1-5, is GAGVSQSPSNKVTEKGKDVELRCDPISGHTALYWYRQSLGQGLEFLIYFQGNSAPDKSGLPSDRFSAERTGGSVSTLTIQRTQQEDSAVYLCASSSRQGPNQPQHFGDGTRLSIL.

This chain joins TRBV10-3 and TRBJ2-1, with TRBD2 as a possible D gene (6 bases). Germline CDR1 is ENHRY and CDR2 is SYGVKD. Trimming took 11 bases from V and 6 from J, leaving 17 bases between them. The length of the CDR3 is 13 residues. This chain's CDR3 is CAQSSGDSNEQFF. As DNA, the CDR3 is TGTGCCCAATCGTCGGGGGACTCCAATGAGCAGTTCTTC.

This clone was detected only a few times. V is TRBV5-1 and J is TRBJ2-3; the D gene is possibly TRBD2 (6 bases). Trimming left V 3 bases short and J 1 base short, with 9 bases between. Looked up from germline, CDR1 is SGHRS and CDR2 is YFSETQ. CDR3 size: 14 residues. The CDR3 DNA reads as TGCGCCAGCAGCTCTGAGCGGGGCACAGATACGCAGTATTTT. This translates into CASSSERGTDTQYF.

This chain's CDR3 is CSVPGTVYGYTF. The CDR3 DNA reads TGCAGCGTGCCCGGGACGGTATATGGCTACACCTTC. The rearrangement links TRBV29-1 to TRBJ1-2, with D possibly being TRBD1 (5 bases). Germline lookup yields CDR1 SQVTM and CDR2 ANQGSEA. This CDR3 contains 12 residues. The V and J ends lost 6 bases and 5 bases respectively, with 13 bases between them. Supplemented by reference TRBV29-1 and TRBJ1-2, the full variable domain reads SAVISQKPSRDICQRGTSLTIQCQVDSQVTMMFWYRQQPGQSLTLIATANQGSEATYESGFVIDKFPISRPNLTFSTLTVSNMSPEDSSIYLCSVPGTVYGYTFGSGTRLTVV.

The chain links TRBV6-1 to TRBJ1-1, with 8 bases lining up with TRBD1. With 7 bases clipped from V and 6 bases from J, the junction kept 10 bases outside the gene matches. Germline CDR1 is MNHNS and CDR2 is SASEGT. This CDR3 region has 14 residues. The CDR3 protein is CASTWGQEGAEAFF. In DNA, the CDR3 is TGTGCCAGCACCTGGGGACAGGAGGGCGCTGAAGCTTTCTTT.

The J gene is TRBJ1-3, the V gene TRBV9; tentatively, D is TRBD1 (6 bases). V lost 3 bases to trimming and J lost 0 bases, with 22 bases between them. The CDR3 spans 19 residues. Germline-derived CDR1 and CDR2 are SGDLS and YYNGEE. The CDR3 spells CASSAGGGMGKASGNTIYF. The DNA for the CDR3 is TGTGCCAGCAGCGCGGGAGGGGGGATGGGGAAAGCCTCTGGAAACACCATATATTTT.

The chain has TRBV19 and TRBJ2-7; D gene unclear. Germline V gene data show CDR1 as LNHDA and CDR2 as SQIVND (reference sequence). This CDR3 spans 13 amino acids. V was shortened by 0 bases and J by 1 base, with 4 bases between the two germline ends. In nucleotides, the CDR3 is TGTGCCAGTAGTATAGATAGTTCCTACGAGCAGTACTTC. Protein sequence: CASSIDSSYEQYF.

The chain links TRBV7-9 to TRBJ2-2; D might be TRBD1 (6 bases). V was shortened by 3 bases and J by 5 bases, with 10 bases between the two germline ends. The CDR3 spans 14 residues. CDR1 is SEHNR and CDR2 is FQNEAQ in the germline V gene (reference sequence). The CDR3 coding sequence is TGTGCCAGCAGCTTGGTCACAGGGACCGGGGAGCTGTTTTTT. Its protein is CASSLVTGTGELFF.

V usage is TRBV5-1 and J usage is TRBJ1-2; D might be TRBD1 (6 bases). V shed 0 bases and J shed 5 bases, with 38 bases lying between them. The CDR3 has 23 amino acids. Germline V lookup: CDR1 SGHRS, CDR2 YFSETQ. CDR3 bases: TGCGCCAGCAGCTTGGGGGGGGTCAACACCGACAGGTCGCACCCCCTCGGAAGATATGGCTACACCTTC. Protein sequence: CASSLGGVNTDRSHPLGRYGYTF. The full variable domain, completed using reference TRBV5-1 and TRBJ1-2, is KAGVTQTPRYLIKTRGQQVTLSCSPISGHRSVSWYQQTPGQGLQFLFEYFSETQRNKGNFPGRFSGRQFSNSRSEMNVSTLELGDSALYLCASSLGGVNTDRSHPLGRYGYTFGSGTRLTVV.

J is TRBJ1-6 and V is TRBV5-6; D not certain. V shed 6 bases and J shed 0 bases, with 16 bases lying between them. CDR3 length: 17 amino acids. Looked up from germline, CDR1 is SGHDT and CDR2 is YYEEEE. The CDR3: CASTAWIGSSYNSPLHF. As DNA, the CDR3 is TGTGCCAGCACCGCATGGATTGGAAGCTCCTATAATTCACCCCTCCACTTT.

V usage is TRBV7-9 and J usage is TRBJ2-2, with 7 positions matching TRBD2. The CDR3 loop spans 14 amino acids. The germline V gene has CDR1 SEHNR and CDR2 FQNEAQ (reference sequence). J gave up 2 bases and V 4 bases, and 1 base lay outside the gene matches. In DNA form, the CDR3 reads TGTGCCAGCAGCTGGGGGGGAAACACCGGGGAGCTGTTTTTT. Translating gives CASSWGGNTGELFF. The full variable domain, rest sourced from reference TRBV7-9 and TRBJ2-2, is DTGVSQNPRHKITKRGQNVTFRCDPISEHNRLYWYRQTLGQGPEFLTYFQNEAQLEKSRLLSDRFSAERPKGSFSTLEIQRTEQGDSAMYLCASSWGGNTGELFFGEGSRLTVL.

This clone has a handful of counts. The chain couples TRBV5-6 to TRBJ1-2; D is uncertain. This CDR3 spans 12 amino acids. The V end lost 1 base, the J end lost 8 bases, and 9 bases lay between the germline ends. In germline, CDR1 is SGHDT, CDR2 YYEEEE. The CDR3 spells CASSLNLGGYTF. The CDR3 DNA reads as TGTGCCAGCAGCTTGAACCTAGGGGGCTACACCTTC.

This clone was seen once. The J gene is TRBJ2-5, the V gene TRBV5-1; a weak D match, TRBD1 (5 bases). Germline values: CDR1 SGHRS, CDR2 YFSETQ. With 0 bases removed from V and 7 bases from J, the gap between germline ends came to 13 bases. The CDR3 loop spans 14 amino acids. The CDR3 nucleotides read TGCGCCAGCAGCTTGGTTAGCAGCACAGGGACCCAGTACTTC. It encodes CASSLVSSTGTQYF.

The CDR3 DNA reads as TGTGCCAGCAGTTCTAAGACTAGGTTTCTCTTGGGAGATACGCAGTATTTT. This codes for CASSSKTRFLLGDTQYF. This sequence joins TRBV27 and TRBJ2-3, with D perhaps TRBD2 (6 bases). Germline V lookup: CDR1 MNHEY, CDR2 SMNVEV (reference sequence). This CDR3 has 17 amino acids. V was shortened by 4 bases and J by 5 bases, with 22 bases between the two germline ends.

The chain recombines TRBV6-5 with TRBJ1-4, with a possible D match to TRBD1 (6 bases). CDR1 and CDR2 from the germline V gene are MNHEY and SVGAGI. The CDR3 is 15 residues long. The germline V and J ends were trimmed by 6 bases and 3 bases, with 14 bases remaining between them. The CDR3, as DNA: TGTGCCAGCAGAAAACAGGGAGTGGCTAATGAAAAACTGTTTTTT. Residues: CASRKQGVANEKLFF.

V usage is TRBV5-1 and J usage is TRBJ2-1, with unresolved D. The CDR3 length is 12 residues. In germline, CDR1 is SGHRS, CDR2 YFSETQ. V lost 1 base and J 9 bases, leaving 8 bases between the germline ends. The CDR3 sequence: CASSLTTTEQFF. The CDR3 bases are TGCGCCAGCAGCTTGACTACCACTGAGCAGTTCTTC.

V usage is TRBV19 and J usage is TRBJ1-5; the D gene is possibly TRBD1 (6 bases). V was trimmed by 4 bases and J by 3 bases, leaving 10 bases between them. The length of the CDR3 is 14 residues. Germline V gene data show CDR1 as LNHDA and CDR2 as SQIVND (reference sequence). The CDR3 is CASSTDRFNQPQHF. CDR3 DNA: TGTGCCAGTAGTACGGACAGATTCAATCAGCCCCAGCATTTT.

This rearrangement joins TRBV2 to TRBJ1-5, with 11 bases matching TRBD1. The CDR3 length is 15 residues. Trimming removed 5 bases from V and 7 bases from J; junction bases left unmatched: 7. Germline lookup yields CDR1 SNHLY and CDR2 FYNNEI. The CDR3: CASSKPGTGGQPQHF. In nucleotides, the CDR3 is TGTGCCAGCAGTAAACCTGGGACAGGGGGGCAGCCCCAGCATTTT.

The rearrangement joins TRBV5-6 to TRBJ2-7; 7 bases map to TRBD2. Germline assignment: CDR1 SGHDT and CDR2 YYEEEE. With 0 bases clipped from V and 4 bases from J, the junction kept 4 bases outside the gene matches. The CDR3 spans 14 residues. DNA for the CDR3: TGTGCCAGCAGCTTGGACCTCGGGGGGTACGAGCAGTACGTC. It translates to CASSLDLGGYEQYV.

The chain uses TRBV29-1 and TRBJ1-2; D is perhaps TRBD1 (6 bases). V was shortened by 5 bases and J by 4 bases, with 23 bases between the two germline ends. This CDR3 has 16 amino acids. Germline V gives CDR1 SQVTM, CDR2 ANQGSEA. The CDR3 DNA reads as TGCAGCGTTCCTACAGGGAAGGTTCCCGAGGGCTATGGCTACACCTTC. It translates to CSVPTGKVPEGYGYTF.

The chain carries TRBV10-3 and TRBJ2-7; D possibly corresponds to TRBD1 (6 bases). Per the germline V gene, CDR1 is ENHRY and CDR2 is SYGVKD. V dropped 2 bases and J dropped 7 bases, with 12 bases sitting between them. The CDR3 length is 13 residues. Written as DNA, the CDR3 is TGTGCCATCAGTGAGAACAGGGAAGGTGAGCAGTACGTC. Its protein is CAISENREGEQYV.

This chain connects TRBV30 to TRBJ1-1, with D possibly being TRBD1 (5 bases). Deletions cut 2 bases from V and 6 bases from J, with 7 bases between. CDR3 length: 11 amino acids. Germline lookup yields CDR1 GTSNPN and CDR2 SVGIG (reference sequence). CDR3 in amino acids: CAWSRGPEAFF. Written as DNA, the CDR3 is TGTGCCTGGAGTAGGGGTCCTGAAGCTTTCTTT.

This clone was found once. The chain links TRBV29-1 to TRBJ2-4, with D tentatively TRBD2 (7 bases). The V end was cut by 2 bases, the J end by 4 bases, with 12 bases between. The CDR3 runs 14 residues. Germline V gene sequence: CDR1 SQVTM, CDR2 ANQGSEA. CDR3 bases: TGCAGCGTTGAAAAAGGGGGGGCGAAAAACATTCAGTACTTC. Protein product: CSVEKGGAKNIQYF.

V and J are TRBV5-5 and TRBJ1-6; D is unclear. V dropped 0 bases and J dropped 3 bases, with 10 bases sitting between them. There are 16 residues in the CDR3. Per germline, CDR1 SGHKS and CDR2 YYEKEE (reference sequence). The chain's CDR3 is CASSLGWQVYNSPLHF. The CDR3 bases are TGTGCCAGCAGCTTGGGGTGGCAGGTCTATAATTCACCCCTCCACTTT.

The rearrangement links TRBV6-5 to TRBJ2-2; no definite D call. The germline V and J ends were trimmed by 4 bases and 7 bases, with 19 bases remaining between them. This CDR3 has 16 residues. Germline lookup yields CDR1 MNHEY and CDR2 SVGAGI. The DNA for the CDR3 is TGTGCCAGCAGTTTAACAAGAGTTCCGACACTCGGGGAGCTGTTTTTT. Protein sequence: CASSLTRVPTLGELFF.